These T cell receptor beta chains were read from a single sample in a study of regulatory T cells in long-lasting Graves disease. TCRdb recomputed calls from the multiplex PCR reads with MiXCR, one row per CDR3 protein. The repertoire holds under 400,000 distinct CDR3 sequences, with 16% as singletons. The same sample was also studied in work on T cells in Graves' hyperthyroidism and ophthalmopathy.

Here the sequenced sample was peripheral blood mononuclear cells (PBMCs), taken at new diagnosis, from a patient treated with antithyroid drugs. The receptor source for this set is a man between 35 and 55 years old with Graves disease. The CDR3 runs from the conserved cysteine through the conserved F or W. A D gene is named only where the DNA matches it firmly. The listing skips clone size in some rows; elsewhere it reads once, few, many or a size class.

TRBJ2-7 | many | TRBV10-3 | TRBD1 | CATTGEPRYEQYF | TGTGCCACAACAGGGGAACCCCGCTACGAGCAGTACTTC
TRBJ2-5 | many | TRBV4-3 | TRBD1 | CASSQILGTWDRQETQYF | TGCGCCAGCAGCCAGATTCTGGGAACGTGGGACAGGCAAGAGACCCAGTACTTC
TRBJ2-1 | . | TRBV19 | TRBD2 | CASSIVAGARTEQFF | TGTGCCAGTAGTATAGTAGCGGGGGCAAGGACTGAGCAGTTCTTC
TRBJ2-5 | few | TRBV12-5 | TRBD2 | CASGLLLTSGEKTQYF | TGTGCTAGTGGTTTGCTCTTGACTAGCGGGGAAAAGACCCAGTACTTC
TRBJ1-5 | many | TRBV5-1 | TRBD1 | CASSYRGGNQPQHF | TGCGCCAGCAGCTACAGGGGGGGCAATCAGCCCCAGCATTTT
TRBJ1-2 | many | TRBV2 | . | CASSLRATGYTF | TGTGCCAGCAGTCTCAGGGCAACTGGCTACACCTTC
TRBJ1-1 | . | TRBV6-2/TRBV6-3 | . | CASRSPAGTNGTEAFF | TGTGCCAGCAGATCCCCGGCAGGGACGAACGGCACTGAAGCTTTCTTT
TRBJ2-1 | few | TRBV20-1 | . | CSARSKGGSRYNEQFF | TGCAGTGCTAGGTCTAAAGGGGGGTCCCGTTACAATGAGCAGTTCTTC
TRBJ2-7 | many | TRBV20-1 | . | CSALSRLGLMYEQYF | TGCAGTGCTTTAAGCAGGCTAGGCCTTATGTACGAGCAGTACTTC
TRBJ2-1 | many | TRBV6-2/TRBV6-3 | . | CASSYTHSAPRQQFF | TGTGCCAGCAGTTACACCCATTCCGCACCTCGGCAGCAGTTCTTC
TRBJ2-1 | . | TRBV18 | . | CASSPPGDPDNEQFF | TGTGCCAGCTCACCACCCGGGGATCCGGACAATGAGCAGTTCTTC
TRBJ1-5 | many | TRBV7-2 | . | CASSLSAGNSNQPQHF | TGTGCCAGCAGCCTCTCCGCCGGGAATAGCAATCAGCCCCAGCATTTT
TRBJ2-6 | many | TRBV5-1 | . | CASSLEGRNVLTF | TGCGCCAGCAGCTTAGAGGGACGGAACGTCCTGACTTTC
TRBJ1-1 | few | TRBV30 | . | CAWTRGGALAFF | TGTGCCTGGACCCGGGGGGGGGCTCTGGCTTTCTTT
TRBJ2-3 | many | TRBV20-1 | . | CSARASSGTDTQYF | TGCAGTGCCAGAGCGTCTAGCGGCACAGATACGCAGTATTTT
TRBJ1-2 | many | TRBV28 | . | CASRMVDGYYGYTF | TGTGCCAGCAGAATGGTGGACGGATACTATGGCTACACCTTC
TRBJ2-2 | many | TRBV27 | TRBD2 | CASSSIAGGRSNGELFF | TGTGCCAGCAGTTCAATAGCGGGGGGGCGATCGAACGGGGAGCTGTTTTTT
TRBJ1-4 | . | TRBV7-6 | . | CASSHAVEKLFF | TGTGCCAGCAGCCATGCCGTGGAAAAACTGTTTTTT
TRBJ1-4 | many | TRBV5-5 | TRBD1 | CASSLTPTGSNEKLFF | TGTGCCAGCAGCTTGACCCCGACAGGGAGTAATGAAAAACTGTTTTTT
TRBJ2-1 | . | TRBV19 | . | CASSIEGVGYNEQFF | TGTGCCAGTAGTATCGAAGGGGTGGGCTACAATGAGCAGTTCTTC
TRBJ1-6 | . | TRBV9 | . | CASSVAETASSYNSPLHF | TGTGCCAGCAGCGTAGCTGAGACAGCCAGCTCCTATAATTCACCCCTCCACTTT
TRBJ2-1 | few | TRBV5-4 | TRBD1 | CASSLHSYRGNEQFF | TGTGCCAGCAGCTTGCACAGCTACAGGGGCAATGAGCAGTTCTTC
TRBJ1-5 | . | TRBV20-1 | TRBD1 | CSAREVWTGDLGPQHF | TGCAGTGCTAGAGAAGTGTGGACAGGAGACTTGGGGCCCCAGCATTTT
TRBJ2-1 | many | TRBV20-1 | . | CSARTSGSYNEQFF | TGCAGTGCTAGAACCTCGGGTTCCTACAATGAGCAGTTCTTC
TRBJ2-7 | many | TRBV9 | . | CASSVGTDGYEQYF | TGTGCCAGCAGCGTGGGGACTGACGGCTACGAGCAGTACTTC
TRBJ2-2 | . | TRBV29-1 | TRBD1 | CSAGQGESGELFF | TGCAGCGCCGGACAGGGAGAGTCCGGGGAGCTGTTTTTT
TRBJ2-1 | . | TRBV5-1 | . | CASSKGEREQFF | TGCGCCAGCAGCAAAGGGGAGCGCGAGCAGTTCTTC